The present T cell receptor beta chain was sequenced within a study of shared clonotypes between healthy human individuals. Naive CD45RA+ and memory CD45RA-negative subsets were split from CD4+ cells. The protocol was immunoSEQ multiplex PCR, while the TCRdb copy is restricted to in-frame clones and leaves out a portion. The sample holds 900,000 to 1,200,000 clones, approximately 80% seen once. The CDR3 has 16 amino acids. Germline trimming cut 3 bases from V and 5 bases from J; bases unmatched to any gene: 6. The germline V gene has CDR1 SGHRS and CDR2 YFSETQ. Sequencing was performed on memory CD4+ T cells from PBMCs. Subset meaning: CD45RA-negative fraction. The sequence derives from a man aged 18 to 35 in good health. Some clones in this sample may be carry-over from other donors' samples. The J gene is TRBJ2-3, the V gene TRBV5-1; 13 bases line up with TRBD2. The CDR3 reads CASSSRLAGGRDTQYF. The CDR3 bases are TGCGCCAGCAGCTCAAGACTAGCGGGGGGCCGAGATACGCAGTATTTT.